This T cell receptor (beta chain) comes out of a study of blood T cell repertoires in COVID-19. The wider study: Acute-phase and convalescent COVID-19 samples originated in the United States, Italy and Spain. The cDNA or gDNA used as material had been derived from T cells, B-cell-depleted T cells, or PBMCs.

The germline gives CDR1 MDHEN, CDR2 SYDVKM. This CDR3 has 14 amino acids. Trimming removed 5 bases from V and 7 bases from J, with 18 bases in between. How the authors handled the data: Reference gene primer amplification gave nucleated cell count estimates. Profiling relied on immunoSEQ multiplex PCR, and the TCRdb table lists in-frame clones only, not all of them. V, J and clone size were drawn from that table, and D and trimming were deduced from the DNA. The sample lists 140,000 to 150,000 clones; roughly 84% were seen once. This clonotype was sampled from a human donor in a cohort sampled during active COVID-19. The chain carries TRBV28 and TRBJ2-7; D is possibly TRBD2 (6 bases). The sequenced sample was peripheral blood. CDR3 coding DNA: TGTGCCAGCAGTCCCCCTGGGGGGAAGAGAGAGCAGTACGTC. It specifies CASSPPGGKREQYV.